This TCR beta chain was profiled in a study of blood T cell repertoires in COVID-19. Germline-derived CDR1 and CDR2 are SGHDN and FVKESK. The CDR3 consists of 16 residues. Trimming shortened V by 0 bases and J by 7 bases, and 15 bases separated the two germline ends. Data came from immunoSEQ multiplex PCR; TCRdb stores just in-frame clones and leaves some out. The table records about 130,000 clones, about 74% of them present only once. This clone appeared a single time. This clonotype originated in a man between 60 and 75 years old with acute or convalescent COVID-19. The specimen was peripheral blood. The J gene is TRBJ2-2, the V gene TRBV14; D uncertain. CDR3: CASSQDLAALGGELFF. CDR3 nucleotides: TGTGCCAGCAGCCAAGATCTTGCGGCCCTGGGCGGGGAGCTGTTTTTT.